The clone carrying this T cell receptor (beta chain) was seen a handful of times. Its target is unknown. The data are from a study of regulatory T cells in long-lasting Graves disease. Study-level results: The analysis examined peripheral blood only and excluded thyroid tissue.

Combining iRepertoire HTBI primers with Arm-PCR of CDR3 regions, the authors built TCR beta libraries. TCRdb reprocessed the multiplex PCR reads via MiXCR and lists one record per CDR3 protein. The sample lists 400,000 to 450,000 distinct CDR3 sequences, about 20% seen once, with approximately 26% in the top ten. Time point in this sample: persistent/refractory GD, antithyroid drugs over 5 years with positive TRAb. The authors made the TCR library using RNA they extracted from PBMCs. From an endocrinology department in Xi'an, China, came the patients. Each patient gave approximately 8.8 milliliters of EDTA-anticoagulated peripheral blood. The receptor's source is a female donor with Graves disease. Sequencing used peripheral blood mononuclear cells (PBMCs), obtained when the disease was refractory, from a patient treated with antithyroid drugs.

This CDR3 reads CASSDASTPTYEQYF. Here the CDR3 DNA reads TGTGCCAGCAGCGACGCCTCAACCCCCACCTACGAGCAGTACTTC. This rearrangement joins TRBV7-9 to TRBJ2-7; D not resolved. Germline V CDR1 and CDR2: SEHNR, FQNEAQ (reference sequence). The CDR3 length is 15 residues. V was trimmed by 5 bases and J by 2 bases, leaving 16 bases between them. Full variable domain (remainder filled in from reference TRBV7-9 and TRBJ2-7): DTGVSQNPRHKITKRGQNVTFRCDPISEHNRLYWYRQTLGQGPEFLTYFQNEAQLEKSRLLSDRFSAERPKGSFSTLEIQRTEQGDSAMYLCASSDASTPTYEQYFGPGTRLTVT.